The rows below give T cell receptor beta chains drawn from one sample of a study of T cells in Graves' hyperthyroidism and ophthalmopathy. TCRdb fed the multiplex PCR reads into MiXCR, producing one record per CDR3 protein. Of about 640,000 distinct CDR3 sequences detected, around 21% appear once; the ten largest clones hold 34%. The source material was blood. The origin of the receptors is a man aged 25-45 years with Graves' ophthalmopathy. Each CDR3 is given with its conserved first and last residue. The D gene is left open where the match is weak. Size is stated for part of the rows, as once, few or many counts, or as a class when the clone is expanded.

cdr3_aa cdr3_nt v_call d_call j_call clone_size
CASRSGGGRKETQYF TGCGCCAGCAGAAGCGGTGGGGGAAGGAAAGAGACCCAGTACTTC TRBV4-1 NA TRBJ2-5 few
CSARQTGNQPQHF TGCAGTGCTAGACAGACAGGGAATCAGCCCCAGCATTTT TRBV20-1 TRBD1 TRBJ1-5 few
CASSLGASGLAGSGGRPGELFF TGTGCCAGCAGCTTAGGGGCCTCCGGACTAGCGGGATCGGGGGGCCGGCCCGGGGAGCTGTTTTTT TRBV11-2 TRBD2 TRBJ2-2 many
CASSSHRQGRAQTDTQYF TGTGCCAGCAGCTCCCACCGACAGGGTCGTGCTCAGACAGATACGCAGTATTTT TRBV7-2 TRBD1 TRBJ2-3 many
CASSQLLLSGRTGELFF TGTGCCAGCAGCCAACTGCTGCTTAGCGGGAGAACCGGGGAGCTGTTTTTT TRBV14 TRBD2 TRBJ2-2 few
CASSLALAGDLEQYF TGTGCCAGCAGCTTAGCTCTAGCGGGAGATCTCGAGCAGTACTTC TRBV7-9 TRBD2 TRBJ2-7 few
CSAGQPNSYEQYF TGCAGTGCTGGACAACCGAACTCCTACGAGCAGTACTTC TRBV20-1 NA TRBJ2-7 NA
CASSQDTRAQPQHF TGTGCCAGCAGCCAAGATACCCGGGCGCAGCCCCAGCATTTT TRBV3-1 NA TRBJ1-5 many
CASSSHGGDRYEQYF TGTGCCAGCAGCTCCCATGGTGGGGATCGATACGAGCAGTACTTC TRBV11-2 NA TRBJ2-7 many
CASSMTSGNTGELFF TGCGCCAGCAGCATGACTAGCGGGAACACCGGGGAGCTGTTTTTT TRBV5-1 TRBD2 TRBJ2-2 many
CASRIQVAGVNGELFF TGTGCCAGCAGGATCCAGGTGGCGGGAGTGAACGGGGAGCTGTTTTTT TRBV5-5 TRBD2 TRBJ2-2 few
CASSSGTLDTGELFF TGTGCCAGCAGCTCCGGGACTCTGGACACCGGGGAGCTGTTTTTT TRBV7-2 NA TRBJ2-2 NA
CASTSSGGYEQYF TGTGCCAGCACTTCTAGCGGGGGCTACGAGCAGTACTTC TRBV2 TRBD2 TRBJ2-7 many
CASSYEANSYNEQFF TGTGCCAGCAGTTACGAGGCGAATTCCTACAATGAGCAGTTCTTC TRBV6-6 NA TRBJ2-1 many
CASSSEFSYNEQFF TGTGCCAGCAGTTCGGAGTTCTCCTACAATGAGCAGTTCTTC TRBV6-1 NA TRBJ2-1 NA
CASRGTQGGTEAFF TGTGCCAGCAGGGGGACCCAAGGTGGGACTGAAGCTTTCTTT TRBV2 NA TRBJ1-1 many
CATGVWASGPDTQYF TGTGCCACGGGGGTGTGGGCGTCAGGGCCAGATACGCAGTATTTT TRBV10-3 NA TRBJ2-3 NA
CASSLKAGGEETQYF TGTGCCAGCAGTTTAAAAGCAGGGGGCGAGGAGACCCAGTACTTC TRBV12-3/TRBV12-4 TRBD1 TRBJ2-5 many
CAISGQVQETQYF TGTGCCATCAGTGGACAGGTCCAAGAGACCCAGTACTTC TRBV10-3 NA TRBJ2-5 few
CSARSQGAVAGELFF TGCAGTGCTCGGTCTCAGGGGGCCGTGGCCGGGGAGCTGTTTTTT TRBV20-1 TRBD1 TRBJ2-2 NA
CASTGQGATGANVLTF TGTGCCAGCACGGGACAGGGGGCGACTGGGGCCAACGTCCTGACTTTC TRBV12-3/TRBV12-4 TRBD1 TRBJ2-6 NA
CASSRGRPPYNEQFF TGTGCCAGCAGCCGGGGGAGGCCCCCTTACAATGAGCAGTTCTTC TRBV6-1 NA TRBJ2-1 NA
CAWSVRVGSLGPQETQYF TGTGCCTGGAGTGTTAGAGTGGGGTCTCTAGGGCCCCAAGAGACCCAGTACTTC TRBV30 NA TRBJ2-5 NA
CASSPDGTGGALRNYGYTF TGTGCCAGCAGTCCCGACGGGACAGGGGGCGCTTTAAGGAACTATGGCTACACCTTC TRBV27 TRBD1 TRBJ1-2 few
CASSSPGAPLHF TGTGCCAGCAGCAGCCCCGGGGCACCCCTCCACTTT TRBV27 NA TRBJ1-6 few
CASSLEPTDLYGYTF TGTGCCAGCAGTTTGGAACCGACAGATCTCTATGGCTACACCTTC TRBV28 NA TRBJ1-2 few
CASSLGVNPYEQYF TGTGCCAGCAGCTTGGGGGTGAACCCCTACGAGCAGTACTTC TRBV5-6 NA TRBJ2-7 few
CASSLESLAGVNNEQYF TGTGCCAGCAGCTTAGAAAGCCTAGCGGGAGTAAACAACGAGCAGTACTTC TRBV7-2 TRBD2 TRBJ2-7 NA
CASSTRDRGSYEQYF TGTGCCAGCAGCACCCGGGACAGGGGTTCCTACGAGCAGTACTTC TRBV11-2 TRBD1 TRBJ2-7 many
CSAMAVASYGQYF TGCAGTGCTATGGCAGTGGCCTCCTACGGGCAGTACTTC TRBV20-1 NA TRBJ2-7 NA
CASNPLGGLAADTQYF TGTGCCAGCAACCCTCTTGGTGGCCTAGCGGCAGATACGCAGTATTTT TRBV11-2 TRBD2 TRBJ2-3 many
CASSPDRGARGNTIYF TGTGCCAGCAGTCCAGACAGGGGGGCTCGTGGAAACACCATATATTTT TRBV28 TRBD1 TRBJ1-3 NA
CASSSKGQRNLYGYTF TGTGCCAGCAGCTCCAAGGGACAGCGGAACCTCTATGGCTACACCTTC TRBV7-8 TRBD1 TRBJ1-2 NA
CASTRGLAGSYNEQFF TGTGCCAGCACCAGGGGGCTAGCGGGCTCCTACAATGAGCAGTTCTTC TRBV2 NA TRBJ2-1 NA
CATSDGTGAQPQHF TGTGCCACCAGTGATGGGACAGGGGCACAGCCCCAGCATTTT TRBV24-1 TRBD1 TRBJ1-5 few